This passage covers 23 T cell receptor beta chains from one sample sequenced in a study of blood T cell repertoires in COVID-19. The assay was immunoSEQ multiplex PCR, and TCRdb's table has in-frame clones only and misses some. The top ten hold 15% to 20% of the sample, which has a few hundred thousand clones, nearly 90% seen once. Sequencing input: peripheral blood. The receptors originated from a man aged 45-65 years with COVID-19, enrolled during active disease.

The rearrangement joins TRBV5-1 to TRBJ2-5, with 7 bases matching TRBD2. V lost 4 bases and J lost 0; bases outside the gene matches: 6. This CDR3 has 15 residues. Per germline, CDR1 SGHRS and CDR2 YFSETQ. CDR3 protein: CASSPSGAYQETQYF. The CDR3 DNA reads TGCGCCAGCAGCCCTAGCGGAGCGTACCAAGAGACCCAGTACTTC. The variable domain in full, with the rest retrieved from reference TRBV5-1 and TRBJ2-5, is KAGVTQTPRYLIKTRGQQVTLSCSPISGHRSVSWYQQTPGQGLQFLFEYFSETQRNKGNFPGRFSGRQFSNSRSEMNVSTLELGDSALYLCASSPSGAYQETQYFGPGTRLLVL.

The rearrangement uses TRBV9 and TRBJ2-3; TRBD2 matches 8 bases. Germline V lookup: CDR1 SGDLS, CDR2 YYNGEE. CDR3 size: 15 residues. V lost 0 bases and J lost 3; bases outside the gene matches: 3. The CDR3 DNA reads TGTGCCAGCAGCGTAGCCAGCGGGAGAACAGATACGCAGTATTTT. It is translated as CASSVASGRTDTQYF.

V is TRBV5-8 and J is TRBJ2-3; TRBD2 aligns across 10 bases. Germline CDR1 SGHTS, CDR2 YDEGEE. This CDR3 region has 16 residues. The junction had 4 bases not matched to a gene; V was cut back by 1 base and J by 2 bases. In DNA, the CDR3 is TGTGCCAGCAGCTTGACTAGCGGGATCTACACAGATACGCAGTATTTT. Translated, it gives CASSLTSGIYTDTQYF.

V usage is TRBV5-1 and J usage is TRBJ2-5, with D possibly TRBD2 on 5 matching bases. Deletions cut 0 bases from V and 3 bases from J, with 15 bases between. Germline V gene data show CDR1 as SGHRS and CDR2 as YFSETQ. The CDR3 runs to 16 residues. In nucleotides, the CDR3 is TGCGCCAGCAGCTTGGGGGTAGCGAGCTTTGAAGAGACCCAGTACTTC. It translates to CASSLGVASFEETQYF.

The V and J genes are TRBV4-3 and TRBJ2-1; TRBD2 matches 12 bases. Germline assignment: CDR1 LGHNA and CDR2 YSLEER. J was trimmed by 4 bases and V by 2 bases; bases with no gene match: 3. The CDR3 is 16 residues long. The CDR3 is CASSQTSGGLYNEQFF. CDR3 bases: TGCGCCAGCAGCCAAACTAGCGGGGGGCTTTACAATGAGCAGTTCTTC.

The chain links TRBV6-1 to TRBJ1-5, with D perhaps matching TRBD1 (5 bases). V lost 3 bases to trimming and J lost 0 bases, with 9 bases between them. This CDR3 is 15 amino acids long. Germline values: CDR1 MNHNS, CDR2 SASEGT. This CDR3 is CASSEGQTSNQPQHF. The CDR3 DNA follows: TGTGCCAGCAGTGAGGGGCAGACTAGCAATCAGCCCCAGCATTTT.

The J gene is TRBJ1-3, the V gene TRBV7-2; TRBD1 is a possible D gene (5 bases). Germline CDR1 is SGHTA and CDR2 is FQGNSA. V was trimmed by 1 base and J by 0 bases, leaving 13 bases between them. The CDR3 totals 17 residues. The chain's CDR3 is CASSLVFRGVSGNTIYF. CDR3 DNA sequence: TGTGCCAGCAGCTTAGTATTCCGGGGGGTCTCTGGAAACACCATATATTTT.

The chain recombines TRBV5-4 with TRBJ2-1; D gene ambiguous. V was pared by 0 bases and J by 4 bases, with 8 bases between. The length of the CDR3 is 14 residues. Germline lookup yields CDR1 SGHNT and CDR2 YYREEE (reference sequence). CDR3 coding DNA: TGTGCCAGCAGCTTGGGGCAGGATTACAATGAGCAGTTCTTC. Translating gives CASSLGQDYNEQFF.

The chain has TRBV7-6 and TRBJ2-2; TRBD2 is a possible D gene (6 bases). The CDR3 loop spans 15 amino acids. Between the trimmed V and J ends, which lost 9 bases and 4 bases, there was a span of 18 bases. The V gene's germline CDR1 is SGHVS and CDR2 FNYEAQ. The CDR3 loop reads CASLKGGRATGELFF. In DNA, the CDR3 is TGTGCCAGTCTAAAAGGAGGGCGGGCCACCGGGGAGCTGTTTTTT.

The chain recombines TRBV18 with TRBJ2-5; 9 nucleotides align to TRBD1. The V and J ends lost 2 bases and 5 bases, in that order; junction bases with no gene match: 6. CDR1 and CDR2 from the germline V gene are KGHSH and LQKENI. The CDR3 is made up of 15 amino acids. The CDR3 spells CASSPGTGSRETQYF. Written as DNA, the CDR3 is TGTGCCAGCTCACCAGGGACAGGGAGCCGGGAGACCCAGTACTTC.

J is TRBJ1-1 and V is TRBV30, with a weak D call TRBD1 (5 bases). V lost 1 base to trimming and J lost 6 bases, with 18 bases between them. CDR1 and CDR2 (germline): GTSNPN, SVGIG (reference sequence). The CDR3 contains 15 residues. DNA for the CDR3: TGTGCCTGGAGTGGGTCCAGGGCTTTTTCCTCTGAAGCTTTCTTT. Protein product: CAWSGSRAFSSEAFF.

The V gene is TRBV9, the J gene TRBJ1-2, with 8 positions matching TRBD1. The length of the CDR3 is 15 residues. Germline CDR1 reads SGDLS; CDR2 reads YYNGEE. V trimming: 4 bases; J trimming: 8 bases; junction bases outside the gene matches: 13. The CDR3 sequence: CASSPGQGARQGYTF. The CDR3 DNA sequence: TGTGCCAGCAGCCCTGGACAGGGAGCCAGGCAAGGCTACACCTTC.

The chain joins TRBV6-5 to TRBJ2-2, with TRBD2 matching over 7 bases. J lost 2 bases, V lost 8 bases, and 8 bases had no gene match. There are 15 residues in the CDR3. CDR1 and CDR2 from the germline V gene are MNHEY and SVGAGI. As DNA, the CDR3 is TGTGCCAGCCGACCTAGCGGACCCAACACCGGGGAGCTGTTTTTT. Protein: CASRPSGPNTGELFF.

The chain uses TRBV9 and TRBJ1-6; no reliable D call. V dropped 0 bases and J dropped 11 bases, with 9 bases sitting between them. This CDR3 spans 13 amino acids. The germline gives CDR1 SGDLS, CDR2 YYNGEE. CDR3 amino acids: CASSVDERAPLHF. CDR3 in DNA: TGTGCCAGCAGCGTAGACGAACGGGCACCCCTCCACTTT.

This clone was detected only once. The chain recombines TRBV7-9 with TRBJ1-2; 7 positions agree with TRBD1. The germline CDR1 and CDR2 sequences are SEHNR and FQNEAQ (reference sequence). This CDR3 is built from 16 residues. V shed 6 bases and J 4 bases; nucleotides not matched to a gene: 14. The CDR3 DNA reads TGTGCCAGCAGTCAAAACCCGGGACAGACCTTCTATGGCTACACCTTC. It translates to CASSQNPGQTFYGYTF.

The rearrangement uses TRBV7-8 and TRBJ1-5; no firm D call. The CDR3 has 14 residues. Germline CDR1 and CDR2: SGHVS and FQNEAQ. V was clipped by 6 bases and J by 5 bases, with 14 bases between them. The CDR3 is CASSFPGSHQPQHF. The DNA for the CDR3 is TGTGCCAGCAGTTTCCCGGGGTCCCATCAGCCCCAGCATTTT. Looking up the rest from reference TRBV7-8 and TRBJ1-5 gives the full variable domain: GAGVSQSPRYKVAKRGQDVALRCDPISGHVSLFWYQQALGQGPEFLTYFQNEAQLDKSGLPSDRFFAERPEGSVSTLKIQRTQQEDSAVYLCASSFPGSHQPQHFGDGTRLSIL.

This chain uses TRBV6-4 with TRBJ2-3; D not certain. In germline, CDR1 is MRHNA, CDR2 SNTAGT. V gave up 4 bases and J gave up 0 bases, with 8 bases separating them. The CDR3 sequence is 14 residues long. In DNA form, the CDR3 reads TGTGCCAGCAGTGCCCTACCTAGCACAGATACGCAGTATTTT. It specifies CASSALPSTDTQYF.

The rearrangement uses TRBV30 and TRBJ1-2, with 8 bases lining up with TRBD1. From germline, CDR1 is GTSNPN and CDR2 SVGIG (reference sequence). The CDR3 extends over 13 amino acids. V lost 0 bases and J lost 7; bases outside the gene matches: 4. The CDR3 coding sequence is TGTGCCTGGAGTGTACAGGGGGGAGGTGGCTACACCTTC. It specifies CAWSVQGGGGYTF.

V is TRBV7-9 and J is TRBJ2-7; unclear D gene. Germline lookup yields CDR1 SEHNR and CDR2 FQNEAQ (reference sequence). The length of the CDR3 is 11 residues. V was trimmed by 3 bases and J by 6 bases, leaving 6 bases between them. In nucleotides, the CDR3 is TGTGCCAGCAGCTTTCAGGTCGAGCAGTACTTC. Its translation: CASSFQVEQYF.

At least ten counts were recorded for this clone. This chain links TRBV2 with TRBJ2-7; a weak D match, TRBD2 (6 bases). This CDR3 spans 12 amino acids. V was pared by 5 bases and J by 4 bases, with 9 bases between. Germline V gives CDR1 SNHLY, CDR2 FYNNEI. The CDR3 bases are TGTGCCAGCAGTCAACTAGCTTACGAGCAGTACTTC. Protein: CASSQLAYEQYF.

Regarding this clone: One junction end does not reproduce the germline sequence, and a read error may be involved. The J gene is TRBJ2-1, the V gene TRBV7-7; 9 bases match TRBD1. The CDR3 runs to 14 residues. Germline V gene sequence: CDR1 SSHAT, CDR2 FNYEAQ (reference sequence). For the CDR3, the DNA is TGTGCTAGCAGCCAACAGGGGGCGCAGAATGAGCAGTTCTTC. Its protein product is CASSQQGAQNEQFF.

The CDR3 DNA reads TGTGCCAGTAGTATAGGAGGGCCCTCTGGGGCCAACGTCCTGACTTTC. It yields the protein CASSIGGPSGANVLTF. The rearrangement links TRBV19 to TRBJ2-6; D possibly corresponds to TRBD2 (5 bases). The V gene's germline CDR1 is LNHDA and CDR2 SQIVND (reference sequence). CDR3 length: 16 residues. Deletions cut 1 base from V and 0 bases from J, with 7 bases between.

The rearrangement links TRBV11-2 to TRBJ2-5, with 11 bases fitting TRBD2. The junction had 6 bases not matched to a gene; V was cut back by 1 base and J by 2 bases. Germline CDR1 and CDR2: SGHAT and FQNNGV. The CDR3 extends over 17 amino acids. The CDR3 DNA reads TGTGCCAGCAGCTTAGTGGGGGTAGCGGGAGGGCAAGAGACCCAGTACTTC. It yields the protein CASSLVGVAGGQETQYF.